In this sample, the clone carrying this T cell receptor (beta chain) turned up a few times. The antigen remains undetermined. The data were taken from a study of T cell repertoires in cytomegalovirus infection. The overall study: Public signatures in TCR beta pointed to CMV infection and matching HLA type. Regarding the study as a whole: Identification of carriers of CMV plus the relevant HLA was performed using cumulative public TCR beta family frequency. HLA-C-restricted, CMV-specific TCR beta clonotypes were dominant ex vivo.

TCRdb fed the reads into MiXCR, producing one record per CDR3 protein. The sample lists some 320,000 distinct CDR3 sequences, more than 8% occurring once. Sequenced input: PBMCs. The origin of this receptor is a human donor in good health (CMV status not recorded). Some clones in this sample may be carry-over from other donors' samples.

The DNA of the CDR3 is TGTGCCAGCAGCCAAGAACCCTCCCGGGGCACTGAAGCTTTCTTT. It yields the protein CASSQEPSRGTEAFF. The chain carries TRBV3-1 and TRBJ1-1; D gene uncertain. Germline CDR1 LGHDT, CDR2 YNNKEL (reference sequence). V lost 0 bases, J lost 4 bases, and 12 bases lay in between. The length of the CDR3 is 15 residues.